These 22 T cell receptor beta chains were all obtained from the same sample, sequenced in a study of early T cells in non-severe SARS-CoV-2 infection. In TCRdb, the 5' RACE reads were re-called with MiXCR into one record per CDR3 protein. Here the sample spans approximately 50,000 distinct CDR3 sequences, approximately 8.5% being singletons. Sequenced: whole blood. The receptors come from an adult who was a healthcare worker with PCR-confirmed SARS-CoV-2 infection or an uninfected control (not recorded which).

The sample holds many counts of this clonotype. This chain links TRBV28 with TRBJ2-2; maybe TRBD2 (6 bases). The CDR3 runs 13 residues. The V end was cut by 10 bases, the J end by 4 bases, with 13 bases between. Germline assignment: CDR1 MDHEN and CDR2 SYDVKM. As DNA, the CDR3 is TGTGCCATCGGGGGTTTCGGCACCGGGGAGCTGTTTTTT. Residues: CAIGGFGTGELFF. Drawing the rest from reference TRBV28 and TRBJ2-2, the complete variable domain is DVKVTQSSRYLVKRTGEKVFLECVQDMDHENMFWYRQDPGLGLRLIYFSYDVKMKEKGDIPEGYSVSREKKERFSLILESASTNQTSMYLCAIGGFGTGELFFGEGSRLTVL.

CDR3 nucleotide sequence: TGCGCCAGCAGTTTACTCCCCGGTAAGCCCCAGCATTTT. Translation gives CASSLLPGKPQHF. The chain combines TRBV10-2 with TRBJ1-5, with D unclear. Per the germline V gene, CDR1 is WSHSY and CDR2 is SAAADI. V was trimmed by 5 bases and J by 8 bases, leaving 13 bases between them. This CDR3 contains 13 residues.

This clonotype was counted ten times or more. This chain connects TRBV7-2 to TRBJ2-7, with 12 nucleotides matching TRBD2. The CDR3 sequence is 15 residues long. J lost 2 bases, V lost 5 bases, and 4 bases had no gene match. CDR1 is SGHTA and CDR2 is FQGNSA in the germline V gene. The CDR3 is CASSPGLAGTYEQYF. The CDR3 nucleotides read TGTGCCAGCAGCCCCGGACTAGCGGGGACCTACGAGCAGTACTTC.

In its sample, this clonotype was seen many times. The chain employs TRBV21-1 and TRBJ1-1; TRBD1, the table's D call, lacks a check against the DNA. TRBV21-1 is given as a pseudogene. The CDR3 covers 16 residues. The CDR3, as DNA: TGTGCCAGCAGCAAACCATCCCGGGACAGGGGGTCTGAAGCTTTCTTT. This codes for CASSKPSRDRGSEAFF.

In regard to this clonotype: One base away lies a much larger clone, so this may be a sequencing read error. This chain's CDR3 is CSVEGTSGRETHPLSPYNEQFF. CDR3 DNA: TGCAGCGTTGAAGGGACTAGCGGGAGGGAGACCCATCCCCTTAGCCCCTACAATGAGCAGTTCTTC. The chain links TRBV29-1 to TRBJ2-1; 15 nucleotides match TRBD2. This CDR3 region has 22 residues. CDR1 is SQVTM and CDR2 is ANQGSEA in the germline V gene. The V gene end was trimmed by 1 base and the J gene end by 2 bases; junction bases not matched to a gene: 18.

This clonotype showed up many times. The chain recombines TRBV5-1 with TRBJ1-3; no clear D. The CDR3 loop spans 17 amino acids. CDR1 is SGHRS and CDR2 is YFSETQ in the germline V gene. Between the trimmed V and J ends, which lost 1 base and 0 bases, there was a span of 14 bases. The CDR3 DNA sequence: TGCGCCAGCAGCTTGATATCCACCGCCGACTCTGGAAACACCATATATTTT. Translated, it gives CASSLISTADSGNTIYF. Filled out from reference TRBV5-1 and TRBJ1-3, the complete variable domain reads KAGVTQTPRYLIKTRGQQVTLSCSPISGHRSVSWYQQTPGQGLQFLFEYFSETQRNKGNFPGRFSGRQFSNSRSEMNVSTLELGDSALYLCASSLISTADSGNTIYFGEGSWLTVV.

This clonotype has just a few counts. The chain recombines TRBV18 with TRBJ1-1, with TRBD1 identical over 7 bases. This CDR3 contains 14 residues. From germline, CDR1 is KGHSH and CDR2 LQKENI. V lost 6 bases and J lost 1; bases outside the gene matches: 5. CDR3 coding DNA: TGTGCCAGCTCGATTACAGGGGAGAACACTGAAGCTTTCTTT. Its translation is CASSITGENTEAFF.

This clonotype was detected many times. The chain couples TRBV5-1 to TRBJ2-1, with 7 bases lining up with TRBD2. CDR3 length equals 18 residues. Trimming took 4 bases from V and 4 from J; bases not matched to a gene: 17. Germline loops: CDR1 SGHRS, CDR2 YFSETQ. The CDR3 nucleotides are TGCGCCAGCAGCAGCAAACTACCGGGACTAAATTTATACAATGAGCAGTTCTTC. It translates to CASSSKLPGLNLYNEQFF.

The V gene is TRBV4-2, the J gene TRBJ1-6; a possible D gene is TRBD1 (5 bases). The CDR3 runs 16 residues. V gave up 3 bases and J gave up 1 base, with 10 bases separating them. Germline loops: CDR1 LGHNA, CDR2 YNFKEQ. The CDR3 DNA reads TGTGCCAGCAGCCACCTGGGGGTGTCCTATAATTCACCCCTCCACTTT. Amino acid sequence: CASSHLGVSYNSPLHF.

Note on this clonotype: A much more abundant neighbour one base away suggests this may be a read error. V and J are TRBV15 and TRBJ2-1; 8 positions match TRBD2. CDR3 length: 14 amino acids. Germline CDR1 LNHNV, CDR2 YYDKDF (reference sequence). CDR3 in DNA: TGTGCCACCAGCAGGGGACTAGTAGACAATGAGAAGTTCTTC. It encodes CATSRGLVDNEKFF.

Ten or more counts support this clonotype. This chain uses TRBV4-3 with TRBJ1-2; 7 bases map to TRBD1. CDR3 length: 17 amino acids. Germline-derived CDR1 and CDR2 are LGHNA and YSLEER. Trimming removed 0 bases from V and 3 bases from J; junction bases left unmatched: 10. The CDR3 spells CASSQDIIRGQDYGYTF. The DNA for the CDR3 is TGCGCCAGCAGCCAAGATATAATTCGAGGACAGGACTATGGCTACACCTTC.

In its sample, this clonotype was seen a few times. This rearrangement joins TRBV18 to TRBJ2-1; weak D call: TRBD2 (5 bases). Germline CDR1 reads KGHSH; CDR2 reads LQKENI. Trimming stripped 0 bases from V and 15 bases from J, with 12 bases between. This CDR3 is 12 amino acids long. For the CDR3, the DNA is TGTGCCAGCTCACCACCTAAGACTGCGGGGTTCTTC. Protein: CASSPPKTAGFF.

This clonotype was found many times. The chain employs TRBV29-1 and TRBJ2-3; unclear D gene. The germline gives CDR1 SQVTM, CDR2 ANQGSEA. The V and J ends lost 0 bases and 5 bases respectively, with 15 bases between them. This CDR3 comprises 15 residues. In nucleotides, the CDR3 is TGCAGCGTTGAAGATAGAGGCGGTTCGGGAGATACGCAGTATTTT. Encoded protein: CSVEDRGGSGDTQYF.

This clonotype showed up many times. V usage is TRBV29-1 and J usage is TRBJ1-1, with no clear D. V was pared by 4 bases and J by 0 bases, with 9 bases between. Per germline, CDR1 SQVTM and CDR2 ANQGSEA. The CDR3 is 13 residues long. The DNA of the CDR3 is TGCAGCGTTGCGGGTCTCATGAACACTGAAGCTTTCTTT. Translated, it gives CSVAGLMNTEAFF. The full variable domain, rest sourced from reference TRBV29-1 and TRBJ1-1, is SAVISQKPSRDICQRGTSLTIQCQVDSQVTMMFWYRQQPGQSLTLIATANQGSEATYESGFVIDKFPISRPNLTFSTLTVSNMSPEDSSIYLCSVAGLMNTEAFFGQGTRLTVV.

This clonotype has ten or more counts. This chain connects TRBV5-8 to TRBJ2-2, with TRBD1 as a possible D gene (6 bases). This CDR3 is built from 17 residues. Trimming left V 2 bases short and J 6 bases short, with 20 bases between. Germline lookup yields CDR1 SGHTS and CDR2 YDEGEE. The CDR3 protein is CASSLVGSRGWSGELFF. The DNA for the CDR3 is TGTGCCAGCAGCTTAGTCGGCTCCAGGGGTTGGTCCGGGGAGCTGTTTTTT.

In its sample, this clonotype was seen many times. The V gene is TRBV7-2, the J gene TRBJ2-5; D gene unclear. Trimming left V 5 bases short and J 5 bases short, with 21 bases between. The CDR3 loop spans 16 amino acids. The germline V gene has CDR1 SGHTA and CDR2 FQGNSA. In DNA form, the CDR3 reads TGTGCCAGCAGCCAAGTTCATCGGTCCCCGCCGGAGACCCAGTACTTC. It specifies CASSQVHRSPPETQYF.

This clonotype was picked up many times. The chain couples TRBV19 to TRBJ2-6; D uncertain. V dropped 10 bases and J dropped 2 bases, with 6 bases sitting between them. The CDR3 has 12 residues. Germline CDR1 is LNHDA and CDR2 is SQIVND (reference sequence). The CDR3 reads CAMQTGANVLTF. DNA of the CDR3: TGTGCCATGCAGACTGGGGCCAACGTCCTGACTTTC.

The sample holds a few counts of this clonotype. The J gene is TRBJ1-5, the V gene TRBV7-2, with D possibly being TRBD1 (5 bases). The germline V gene encodes CDR1 SGHTA and CDR2 FQGNSA. Trimming stripped 4 bases from V and 7 bases from J, with 14 bases between. The CDR3 extends over 14 amino acids. CDR3 nucleotides: TGTGCCAGCAGCTCAAGACAGTTAGCACAGCCCCAGCATTTT. Protein product: CASSSRQLAQPQHF.

This clonotype has at least ten counts. The chain has TRBV19 and TRBJ1-2, with TRBD1 as a possible D gene (6 bases). V lost 5 bases to trimming and J lost 4 bases, with 14 bases between them. CDR3 length: 14 residues. Germline V gene data show CDR1 as LNHDA and CDR2 as SQIVND (reference sequence). CDR3 amino acids: CASSRGQQSYGYTF. The CDR3 region has the DNA TGTGCCAGTAGTCGCGGACAGCAGAGCTATGGCTACACCTTC.

The CDR3: CASSLYAGETQYF. The CDR3 region has the DNA TGCGCCAGCAGCTTGTACGCCGGGGAGACCCAGTACTTC. V and J are TRBV5-1 and TRBJ2-5; D is ambiguous. The germline V and J ends were trimmed by 1 base and 5 bases, with 9 bases remaining between them. The CDR3 extends over 13 amino acids. CDR1 is SGHRS, CDR2 YFSETQ, per germline.

Only a few counts were recorded for this clonotype. The genes are TRBV7-2 and TRBJ2-7; maybe TRBD1 (6 bases). The ends were cut back, 8 bases at V and 0 bases at J, with 14 bases in the middle. CDR1 and CDR2 from the germline V gene are SGHTA and FQGNSA. CDR3 length equals 14 residues. In DNA, the CDR3 is TGTGCCAGCTCATCCGGGACAAACTCCTACGAGCAGTACTTC. Its translation is CASSSGTNSYEQYF.

The sample holds many counts of this clonotype. This chain joins TRBV9 and TRBJ2-7, with a weak D call TRBD2 (6 bases). This CDR3 region has 15 residues. CDR1 is SGDLS, CDR2 YYNGEE, per germline. V was pared by 4 bases and J by 4 bases, with 18 bases between. The DNA of the CDR3 is TGTGCCAGCAGCCCCCGGCTAGCGACGAATTACGAGCAGTACTTC. Encoded protein: CASSPRLATNYEQYF.